This is a list of T cell receptor beta chains from one sample in a study of early T cells in non-severe SARS-CoV-2 infection. TCRdb redid the calling of the 5' RACE reads with MiXCR, one entry per CDR3 protein. Here the sample spans about 110,000 distinct CDR3 sequences, 10% to 15% being singletons. Source: whole blood, taken at baseline. The receptor set was obtained from an adult who was a healthcare worker with PCR-confirmed SARS-CoV-2 infection or an uninfected control (not recorded which). Both conserved end residues are part of each CDR3. Fields, in order: clone size, J gene, D gene, V gene, CDR3 protein, CDR3 DNA. A D gene is named only where the DNA matches it firmly. Size tells how often a clone was seen (once, few, many) or the class of an expanded clone, and some rows leave it out.

few,TRBJ1-5,TRBD1,TRBV19,CASSASQGAVRQPQHF,TGTGCCAGTAGTGCCTCACAGGGGGCGGTTAGGCAGCCCCAGCATTTT
-,TRBJ2-3,-,TRBV7-2,CASSLGGIRSDTQYF,TGTGCCAGCAGCCTTGGGGGCATCCGTTCAGATACGCAGTATTTT
many,TRBJ2-1,-,TRBV11-2,CASSSDRPGVGEQFF,TGTGCCAGCAGCTCCGACAGGCCGGGAGTTGGTGAGCAGTTCTTC
few,TRBJ1-4,-,TRBV12-3/TRBV12-4,CASSFSRGQSATNEKLFF,TGTGCCAGCAGTTTCTCCAGGGGCCAGTCCGCAACTAATGAAAAACTGTTTTTT
-,TRBJ1-1,-,TRBV12-3/TRBV12-4,CASSLGVVTGTEAFF,TGTGCCAGCAGTTTGGGGGTCGTCACAGGCACTGAAGCTTTCTTT
-,TRBJ2-3,-,TRBV20-1,CSALIKGTDTQYF,TGCAGTGCCCTCATCAAGGGCACAGATACGCAGTATTTT
-,TRBJ1-2,-,TRBV7-9,CASSLGRGDGYTF,TGTGCCAGCAGCTTGGGGCGCGGGGATGGCTACACCTTC
-,TRBJ1-1,TRBD1,TRBV7-9,CASSRTGDYTEAFF,TGTGCCAGCAGCCGGACAGGGGACTACACTGAAGCTTTCTTT
-,TRBJ2-7,-,TRBV5-1,CASSLVQGLYYEQYF,TGCGCCAGCAGCTTGGTACAGGGTCTCTACTACGAGCAGTACTTC
-,TRBJ2-1,TRBD2,TRBV4-1,CASSSRTSGRAVEGEQFF,TGCGCCAGCAGCTCCCGGACTAGCGGGAGGGCCGTTGAGGGTGAGCAGTTCTTC
many,TRBJ2-7,-,TRBV7-9,CASSSRKGLTHEQYF,TGTGCCAGCAGCTCCCGGAAGGGCTTGACCCACGAGCAGTACTTC
-,TRBJ2-1,TRBD2,TRBV29-1,CSVEWIAGGNEQFF,TGCAGCGTTGAATGGATAGCGGGAGGAAATGAGCAGTTCTTC
many,TRBJ2-4,-,TRBV5-1,CASSLGGGGLYGDIQYF,TGCGCCAGCAGCCTTGGGGGCGGAGGCCTTTACGGGGACATTCAGTACTTC
few,TRBJ2-1,-,TRBV2,CASSRQEKGVGEQFF,TGTGCCAGCAGCCGGCAGGAGAAGGGGGTCGGGGAGCAGTTCTTC
few,TRBJ2-5,-,TRBV20-1,CSAPQPGSWETQYF,TGCAGTGCTCCCCAGCCAGGGTCATGGGAGACCCAGTACTTC
-,TRBJ1-2,-,TRBV5-1,CASSPRQGGLLGYTF,TGCGCCAGCAGCCCTCGCCAGGGTGGTCTCTTGGGCTACACCTTC
few,TRBJ2-7,-,TRBV3-1,CASSLVSGLAPTYYEQYF,TGTGCCAGCAGCCTCGTCAGTGGACTTGCCCCCACGTACTACGAGCAGTACTTC
-,TRBJ2-7,TRBD1,TRBV20-1,CSARGQGESEQYF,TGCAGTGCTAGGGGACAGGGGGAATCCGAGCAGTACTTC
many,TRBJ1-1,-,TRBV6-1,CASSLTGHTEAFF,TGTGCCAGCAGTCTGACGGGCCACACTGAAGCTTTCTTT
-,TRBJ1-1,TRBD1,TRBV4-1,CASSPPGTGANTEAFF,TGCGCCAGCAGCCCTCCCGGGACAGGGGCTAACACTGAAGCTTTCTTT
-,TRBJ1-5,-,TRBV5-1,CASSLDSNQPQHF,TGCGCCAGCAGCTTGGACAGCAATCAGCCCCAGCATTTT
few,TRBJ2-7,TRBD1,TRBV13,CASSSRDRVSYEQYF,TGTGCCAGCAGCTCCCGGGACAGGGTGTCCTACGAGCAGTACTTC
few,TRBJ1-1,-,TRBV4-2,CASSQSAEAFF,TGTGCCAGCAGCCAAAGTGCTGAAGCTTTCTTT
many,TRBJ2-7,-,TRBV7-9,CASSLEAGIAPYEQYF,TGTGCCAGCAGCTTAGAAGCCGGGATCGCTCCCTACGAGCAGTACTTC
few,TRBJ1-1,TRBD1,TRBV3-1,CASSQRQGGTSARRTEAFF,TGTGCCAGCAGCCAGCGACAGGGGGGGACCTCGGCAAGGCGGACTGAAGCTTTCTTT
-,TRBJ1-6,TRBD1,TRBV12-3/TRBV12-4,CASRSQGASNSPLHF,TGTGCCAGCAGGTCACAGGGGGCCTCGAATTCACCCCTCCACTTT
-,TRBJ2-1,TRBD2,TRBV6-1,CASSPGLGTSGSRNNEQFF,TGTGCCAGCAGTCCGGGACTTGGGACTAGCGGGAGCAGAAACAATGAGCAGTTCTTC
few,TRBJ1-2,-,TRBV18,CASSSSAAYGYTF,TGTGCCAGCTCATCCTCGGCCGCCTATGGCTACACCTTC
-,TRBJ1-3,-,TRBV7-3,CASSADRDSGNTIYF,TGTGCCAGCAGCGCAGACAGAGACTCTGGAAACACCATATATTTT
many,TRBJ2-5,-,TRBV4-2,CASSSRRGGDGETQYF,TGTGCCAGCAGCTCCCGTCGGGGCGGGGATGGAGAGACCCAGTACTTC
-,TRBJ1-5,TRBD1,TRBV28,CASSFPGQANQPQHF,TGTGCCAGCAGTTTCCCTGGACAGGCCAATCAGCCCCAGCATTTT
few,TRBJ2-3,-,TRBV6-1,CASSPAARPTDTQYF,TGTGCCAGCAGCCCCGCCGCCCGTCCCACAGATACGCAGTATTTT
few,TRBJ2-2,-,TRBV6-4,CASSGEAGNTGELFF,TGTGCCAGCAGTGGAGAGGCGGGGAACACCGGGGAGCTGTTTTTT
-,TRBJ2-7,-,TRBV20-1,CSARLTGPSSYEQYF,TGCAGTGCTAGACTGACGGGCCCCAGTTCCTACGAGCAGTACTTC
many,TRBJ2-7,-,TRBV19,CASSIDHAETYEQYF,TGTGCCAGTAGTATAGATCATGCGGAGACCTACGAGCAGTACTTC
-,TRBJ2-4,TRBD1,TRBV19,CASSIPGTGGNIQYF,TGTGCCAGTAGTATACCCGGGACAGGGGGAAACATTCAGTACTTC
-,TRBJ2-7,-,TRBV28,CASSSGLTYEQYF,TGTGCCAGCAGTTCGGGCCTCACCTACGAGCAGTACTTC
few,TRBJ2-7,-,TRBV29-1,CSVVLGRGYYEQYF,TGCAGCGTAGTCCTGGGCAGGGGTTATTACGAGCAGTACTTC
few,TRBJ1-1,-,TRBV19,CASWGLNTEAFF,TGTGCCAGCTGGGGTCTGAACACTGAAGCTTTCTTT
-,TRBJ1-3,-,TRBV5-1,CASSLAGSTENTIYF,TGCGCCAGCAGCTTAGCGGGGTCTACTGAAAACACCATATATTTT
-,TRBJ2-3,-,TRBV5-6,CASGIYSAPDTQYF,TGTGCCAGCGGTATCTACAGCGCCCCAGATACGCAGTATTTT
-,TRBJ1-5,-,TRBV29-1,CSVGNRDGQPQHF,TGCAGCGTTGGGAACAGGGACGGTCAGCCCCAGCATTTT